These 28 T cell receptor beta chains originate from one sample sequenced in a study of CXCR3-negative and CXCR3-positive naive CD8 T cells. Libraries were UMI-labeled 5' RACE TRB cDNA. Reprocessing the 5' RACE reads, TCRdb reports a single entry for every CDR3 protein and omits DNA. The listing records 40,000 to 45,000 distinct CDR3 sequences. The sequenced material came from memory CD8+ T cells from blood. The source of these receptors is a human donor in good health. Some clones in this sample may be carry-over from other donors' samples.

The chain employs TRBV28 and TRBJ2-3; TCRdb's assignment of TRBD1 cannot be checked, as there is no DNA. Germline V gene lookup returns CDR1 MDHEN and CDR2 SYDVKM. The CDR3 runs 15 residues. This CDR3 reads CASREMTGRADTQYF.

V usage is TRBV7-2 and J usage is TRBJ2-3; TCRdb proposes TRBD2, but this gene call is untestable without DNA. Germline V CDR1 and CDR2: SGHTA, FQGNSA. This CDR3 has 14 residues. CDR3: CASSTLAEVNTQYF.

CDR3 region: CAVQLGHTQYF. V gene TRBV12-3 or TRBV12-4 combines with J gene TRBJ2-3. This CDR3 comprises 11 residues.

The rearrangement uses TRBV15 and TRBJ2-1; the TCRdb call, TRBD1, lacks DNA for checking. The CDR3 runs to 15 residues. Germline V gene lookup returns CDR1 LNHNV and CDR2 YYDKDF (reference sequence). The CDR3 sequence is CATSEGRGDYNEQFF.

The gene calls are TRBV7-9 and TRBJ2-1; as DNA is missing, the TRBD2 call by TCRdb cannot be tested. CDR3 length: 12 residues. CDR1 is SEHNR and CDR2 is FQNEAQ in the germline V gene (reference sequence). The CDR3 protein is CASSGSGNEQFF. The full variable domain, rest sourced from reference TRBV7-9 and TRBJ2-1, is DTGVSQNPRHKITKRGQNVTFRCDPISEHNRLYWYRQTLGQGPEFLTYFQNEAQLEKSRLLSDRFSAERPKGSFSTLEIQRTEQGDSAMYLCASSGSGNEQFFGPGTRLTVL.

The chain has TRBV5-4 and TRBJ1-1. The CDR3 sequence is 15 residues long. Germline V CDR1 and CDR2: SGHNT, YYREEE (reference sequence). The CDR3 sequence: CAETQPFARDAEAFF.

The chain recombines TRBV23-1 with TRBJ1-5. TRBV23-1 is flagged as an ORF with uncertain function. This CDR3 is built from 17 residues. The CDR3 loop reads CASSQSTSSGINQPQHF.

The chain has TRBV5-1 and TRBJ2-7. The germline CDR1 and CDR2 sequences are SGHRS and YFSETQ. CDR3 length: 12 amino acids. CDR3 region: CASSLAPYEQYF.

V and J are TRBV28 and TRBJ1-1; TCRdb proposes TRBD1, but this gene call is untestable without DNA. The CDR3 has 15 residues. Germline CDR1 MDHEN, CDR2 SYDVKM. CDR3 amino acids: CASSSQGATITEAFF.

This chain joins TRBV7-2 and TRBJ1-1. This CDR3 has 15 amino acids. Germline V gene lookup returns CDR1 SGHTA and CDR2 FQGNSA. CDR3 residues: CASSPQDYMNTEAFF. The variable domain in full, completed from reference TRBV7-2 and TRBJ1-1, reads GAGVSQSPSNKVTEKGKDVELRCDPISGHTALYWYRQSLGQGLEFLIYFQGNSAPDKSGLPSDRFSAERTGGSVSTLTIQRTQQEDSAVYLCASSPQDYMNTEAFFGQGTRLTVV.

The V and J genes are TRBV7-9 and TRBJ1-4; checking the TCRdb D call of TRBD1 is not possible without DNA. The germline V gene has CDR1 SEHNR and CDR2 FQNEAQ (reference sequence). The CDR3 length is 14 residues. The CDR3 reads CASSAPGGNEKLFF.

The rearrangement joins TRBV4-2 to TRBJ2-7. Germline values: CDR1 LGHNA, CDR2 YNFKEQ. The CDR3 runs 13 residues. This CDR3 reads CASSQEAGSEQYF.

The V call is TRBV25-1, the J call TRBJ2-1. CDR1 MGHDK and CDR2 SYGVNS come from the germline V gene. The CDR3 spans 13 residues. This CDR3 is CASSESAFDEQFF. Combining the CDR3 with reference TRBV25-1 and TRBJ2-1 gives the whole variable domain EADIYQTPRYLVIGTGKKITLECSQTMGHDKMYWYQQDPGMELHLIHYSYGVNSTEKGDLSSESTVSRIRTEHFPLTLESARPSHTSQYLCASSESAFDEQFFGPGTRLTVL.

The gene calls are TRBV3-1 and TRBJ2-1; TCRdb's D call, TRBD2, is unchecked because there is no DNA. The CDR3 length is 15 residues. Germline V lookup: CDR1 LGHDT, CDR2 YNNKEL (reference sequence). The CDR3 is CASSQPSRAKYEQFF.

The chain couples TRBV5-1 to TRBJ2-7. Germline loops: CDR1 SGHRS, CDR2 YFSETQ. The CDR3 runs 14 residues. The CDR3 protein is CASSWSGITYEQYF. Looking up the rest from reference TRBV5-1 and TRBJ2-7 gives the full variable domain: KAGVTQTPRYLIKTRGQQVTLSCSPISGHRSVSWYQQTPGQGLQFLFEYFSETQRNKGNFPGRFSGRQFSNSRSEMNVSTLELGDSALYLCASSWSGITYEQYFGPGTRLTVT.

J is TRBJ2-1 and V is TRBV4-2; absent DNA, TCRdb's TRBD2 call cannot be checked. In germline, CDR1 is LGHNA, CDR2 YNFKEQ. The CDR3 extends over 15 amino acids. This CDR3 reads CASSQEVASGTEQFF.

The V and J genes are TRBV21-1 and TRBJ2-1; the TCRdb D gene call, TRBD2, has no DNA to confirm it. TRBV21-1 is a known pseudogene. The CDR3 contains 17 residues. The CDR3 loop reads CASSKRGSGRAENEQFF.

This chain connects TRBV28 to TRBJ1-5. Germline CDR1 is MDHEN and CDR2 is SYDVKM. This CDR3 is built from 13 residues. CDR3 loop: CASSLDGNQPQHF.

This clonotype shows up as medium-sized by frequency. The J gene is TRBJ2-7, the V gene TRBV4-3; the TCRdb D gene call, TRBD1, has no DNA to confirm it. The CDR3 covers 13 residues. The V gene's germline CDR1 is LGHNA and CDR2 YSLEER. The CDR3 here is CASSQLREYEQYF.

The CDR3 loop reads CASSILGNTDIQYF. The chain combines TRBV7-9 with TRBJ2-4; the TCRdb call, TRBD2, lacks DNA for checking. CDR1 is SEHNR and CDR2 is FQNEAQ in the germline V gene (reference sequence). CDR3 length: 14 residues.

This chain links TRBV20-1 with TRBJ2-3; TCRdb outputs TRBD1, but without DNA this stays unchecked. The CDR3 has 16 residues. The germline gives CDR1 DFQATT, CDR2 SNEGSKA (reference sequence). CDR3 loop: CSATTPERPTTDTQYF.

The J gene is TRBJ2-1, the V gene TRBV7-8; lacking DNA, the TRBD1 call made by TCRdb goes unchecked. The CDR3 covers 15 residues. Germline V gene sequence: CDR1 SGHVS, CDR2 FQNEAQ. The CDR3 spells CASVKSPGQYNEQFF.

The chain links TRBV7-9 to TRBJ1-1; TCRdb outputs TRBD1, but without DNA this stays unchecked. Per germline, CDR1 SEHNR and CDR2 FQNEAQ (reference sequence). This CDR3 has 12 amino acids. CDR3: CASSLAQGEAFF. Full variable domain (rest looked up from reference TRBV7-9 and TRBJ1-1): DTGVSQNPRHKITKRGQNVTFRCDPISEHNRLYWYRQTLGQGPEFLTYFQNEAQLEKSRLLSDRFSAERPKGSFSTLEIQRTEQGDSAMYLCASSLAQGEAFFGQGTRLTVV.

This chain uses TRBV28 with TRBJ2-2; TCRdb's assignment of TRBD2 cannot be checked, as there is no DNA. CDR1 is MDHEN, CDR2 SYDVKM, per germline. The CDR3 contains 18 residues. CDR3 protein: CASLTIRRGLAPTGELFF.

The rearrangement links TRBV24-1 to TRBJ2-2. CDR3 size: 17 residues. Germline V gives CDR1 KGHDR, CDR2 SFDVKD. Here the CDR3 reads CATSDFFSDARTGELFF.

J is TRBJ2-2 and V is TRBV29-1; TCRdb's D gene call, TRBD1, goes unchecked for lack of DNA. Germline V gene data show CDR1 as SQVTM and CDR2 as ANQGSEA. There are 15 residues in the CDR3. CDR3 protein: CSVVSPRLDTGELFF.

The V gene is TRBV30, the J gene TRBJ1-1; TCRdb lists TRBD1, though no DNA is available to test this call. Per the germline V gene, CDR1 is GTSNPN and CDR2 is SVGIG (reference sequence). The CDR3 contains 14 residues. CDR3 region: CAWSMGQGYTEAFF.

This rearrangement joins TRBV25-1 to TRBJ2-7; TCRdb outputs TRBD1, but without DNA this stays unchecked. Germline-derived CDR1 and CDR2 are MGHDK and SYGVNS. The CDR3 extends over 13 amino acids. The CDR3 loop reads CASSGDHNYEQYF.